The rows below give T cell receptor beta chains drawn from one sample of a study of blood T cell repertoires in COVID-19. Produced via immunoSEQ multiplex PCR; TCRdb's table is partial and in-frame only. The sample lists about 110,000 clones, 88% occurring once. Sequenced material: peripheral blood. These receptors all come from a human donor in a cohort sampled during active COVID-19. Each CDR3 is given with its conserved first and last residue. A D gene is named only where the DNA matches it firmly. Only some rows state a clone size, as once, few, many or a class for expanded clones.

TRBJ1-1 | TRBV7-2 | NA | NA | CASSLQANTEAFF | TGTGCCAGCAGCTTACAGGCGAACACTGAAGCTTTCTTT
TRBJ2-3 | TRBV7-3 | NA | NA | CASSATGRADTQYF | TGTGCCAGCAGCGCCACAGGGAGGGCAGATACGCAGTATTTT
TRBJ2-2 | TRBV15 | NA | TRBD1 | CATSFGTGGFGELFF | TGTGCCACCAGCTTCGGGACAGGGGGCTTCGGGGAGCTGTTTTTT
TRBJ1-3 | TRBV9 | once | TRBD1 | CASSAGTAPTGAIYF | TGTGCCAGCAGCGCCGGGACAGCCCCCACAGGTGCCATATATTTT
TRBJ1-1 | TRBV28 | NA | NA | CASSWAQSNTEAFF | TGTGCCAGCAGCTGGGCCCAATCGAACACTGAAGCTTTCTTT
TRBJ1-1 | TRBV28 | NA | TRBD1 | CASSLQGANTEAFF | TGTGCCAGCAGTTTACAGGGGGCGAACACTGAAGCTTTCTTT
TRBJ2-7 | TRBV6-5 | NA | NA | CASSLQDSYEQYF | TGTGCCAGCAGCCTACAGGACAGCTACGAGCAGTACTTC
TRBJ2-2 | TRBV5-5 | NA | NA | CASSLTDGNGKTGELFF | TGTGCCAGCAGTCTGACAGATGGTAATGGAAAGACCGGGGAGCTGTTTTTT
TRBJ2-3 | TRBV6-1 | NA | TRBD2 | CASSDPSASGTDTQYF | TGTGCCAGCAGTGACCCCTCGGCTAGCGGTACAGATACGCAGTATTTT
TRBJ2-5 | TRBV29-1 | NA | NA | CSVNRVNQETQYF | TGCAGCGTCAACCGGGTTAACCAAGAGACCCAGTACTTC
TRBJ2-7 | TRBV6-5 | NA | TRBD2 | CASGEGLAYEQYF | TGTGCCAGCGGGGAGGGACTTGCCTACGAGCAGTACTTC
TRBJ2-2 | TRBV18 | NA | NA | CASSPQGHATGELFF | TGTGCCAGCTCACCACAGGGACACGCCACCGGGGAGCTGTTTTTT
TRBJ2-1 | TRBV2 | NA | TRBD1 | CASRGYRGSSYNEQFF | TGTGCCAGCAGAGGTTACAGGGGGAGCTCCTACAATGAGCAGTTCTTC
TRBJ2-7 | TRBV5-1 | NA | TRBD1 | CASSLRTGGNPYEQYF | TGCGCCAGCAGCTTGAGAACAGGGGGTAACCCCTACGAGCAGTACTTC
TRBJ1-6 | TRBV9 | NA | TRBD1 | CASSEECNRGEPPLHF | TGTGCCAGCAGCGAAGAATGTAACAGGGGGGAACCACCCCTCCACTTT
TRBJ1-1 | TRBV12-5 | NA | TRBD1 | CASGSPGTDNTEAFF | TGTGCTAGTGGTTCACCCGGGACAGATAACACTGAAGCTTTCTTT
TRBJ2-2 | TRBV20-1 | NA | TRBD1 | CSASPGTAYTGELFF | TGCAGTGCTAGTCCCGGGACAGCTTACACCGGGGAGCTGTTTTTT
TRBJ2-1 | TRBV10-1 | NA | TRBD1 | CASSEGTGEYNEQFF | TGCGCCAGCAGTGAGGGGACAGGGGAATACAATGAGCAGTTCTTC
TRBJ2-7 | TRBV6-2/TRBV6-3 | NA | TRBD2 | CASSRTSDSSYEQYF | TGTGCCAGCAGTCGGACTAGCGATAGCTCCTACGAGCAGTACTTC
TRBJ1-6 | TRBV19 | NA | NA | CASSIFNNSPLHF | TGTGCCAGTAGTATATTCAATAATTCACCCCTCCACTTT
TRBJ1-1 | TRBV28 | NA | TRBD1 | CASHRGDRANTEAFF | TGTGCCAGCCATAGGGGGGACAGGGCGAACACTGAAGCTTTCTTT
TRBJ1-1 | TRBV5-1 | NA | NA | CASSLSQGNTEAFF | TGCGCCAGCAGCTTATCCCAGGGGAACACTGAAGCTTTCTTT
TRBJ1-5 | TRBV30 | NA | NA | CAWRHPGWPQHF | TGTGCCTGGAGGCACCCGGGGTGGCCCCAGCATTTT
TRBJ1-1 | TRBV9 | NA | NA | CASSATGNTEAFF | TGTGCCAGCAGCGCCACAGGGAACACTGAAGCTTTCTTT
TRBJ2-7 | TRBV11-2 | NA | TRBD1 | CASSSGQGARTYEQYF | TGTGCCAGCAGCTCGGGACAGGGGGCCCGAACCTACGAGCAGTACTTC
TRBJ2-1 | TRBV10-3 | once | TRBD2 | CAISGVAGGPYNEQFF | TGTGCCATCAGTGGGGTAGCGGGAGGGCCCTACAATGAGCAGTTCTTC
TRBJ2-7 | TRBV6-2/TRBV6-3 | NA | NA | CASSYPQEYEQYF | TGTGCCAGCAGTTACCCACAGGAATACGAGCAGTACTTC
TRBJ1-1 | TRBV5-6 | NA | NA | CASSLAEGRGNTEAFF | TGTGCCAGCAGCTTGGCTGAGGGCAGGGGGAACACTGAAGCTTTCTTT
TRBJ2-3 | TRBV20-1 | NA | TRBD2 | CSASPGTSGKGDTQYF | TGCAGTGCTAGTCCCGGGACTAGCGGGAAGGGGGATACGCAGTATTTT
TRBJ2-7 | TRBV19 | NA | TRBD1 | CASSIGTGRYEQYF | TGTGCCAGTAGTATTGGGACAGGGCGGTACGAGCAGTACTTC
TRBJ1-6 | TRBV7-2 | NA | NA | CASSLGGGENSPLHF | TGTGCCAGCAGCCTTGGCGGCGGGGAGAATTCACCCCTCCACTTT
TRBJ2-7 | TRBV7-2 | NA | TRBD1 | CASSPRVTGQGATEQYF | TGTGCCAGCAGCCCGAGGGTCACGGGACAGGGGGCGACGGAGCAGTACTTC
TRBJ1-6 | TRBV4-2 | NA | TRBD1 | CASKGRMGDRDSPLHF | TGTGCCAGCAAAGGTCGGATGGGGGACAGGGATTCACCCCTCCACTTT
TRBJ1-1 | TRBV25-1 | once | NA | CASKLRESDTEAFF | TGTGCCAGCAAACTCCGGGAATCTGACACTGAAGCTTTCTTT
TRBJ2-7 | TRBV4-1 | NA | NA | CASSQERLQPSSPYEQYF | TGCGCCAGCAGCCAAGAACGCCTACAGCCATCATCCCCCTACGAGCAGTACTTC
TRBJ2-1 | TRBV5-1 | NA | NA | CASTPGNYNEQFF | TGCGCCAGCACCCCAGGGAATTACAATGAGCAGTTCTTC
TRBJ1-6 | TRBV5-8 | once | TRBD1 | CASSEGQGDSPLHF | TGTGCCAGCAGCGAGGGACAGGGGGATTCACCCCTCCACTTT
TRBJ2-3 | TRBV11-2 | NA | NA | CASSDLGVTDTQYF | TGTGCCAGCAGCGACCTAGGGGTCACAGATACGCAGTATTTT
TRBJ1-2 | TRBV6-5 | NA | NA | CASSYGPPYGYTF | TGTGCCAGCAGTTACGGCCCACCCTATGGCTACACCTTC
TRBJ1-5 | TRBV6-5 | NA | NA | CASSPYSGNQPQHF | TGTGCCAGCAGTCCGTATAGCGGCAATCAGCCCCAGCATTTT
TRBJ2-5 | TRBV2 | NA | TRBD2 | CASLSPRGGETQYF | TGTGCCAGCTTATCACCACGGGGGGGGGAGACCCAGTACTTC
TRBJ2-3 | TRBV4-2 | NA | TRBD2 | CASSPPFTSGTGTQYF | TGTGCCAGCAGCCCCCCATTTACTAGCGGGACGGGTACGCAGTATTTT
TRBJ2-2 | TRBV2 | NA | TRBD1 | CASRTGGNTGELFF | TGTGCCAGCAGGACAGGGGGGAACACCGGGGAGCTGTTTTTT
TRBJ2-7 | TRBV5-1 | NA | NA | CASSLVRDPSYEQYF | TGCGCCAGCAGCTTGGTAAGAGATCCCTCCTACGAGCAGTACTTC
TRBJ2-1 | TRBV29-1 | once | TRBD2 | CSVDGAREGSYNEQFF | TGCAGCGTTGATGGGGCACGGGAGGGATCCTACAATGAGCAGTTCTTC
TRBJ1-5 | TRBV27 | NA | TRBD1 | CASSWTGENQPQHF | TGTGCCAGCAGTTGGACAGGTGAAAATCAGCCCCAGCATTTT
TRBJ2-3 | TRBV7-2 | NA | TRBD2 | CASSPTPLIAGLTTDTQYF | TGTGCCAGCAGCCCGACCCCCCTTATAGCGGGGTTGACCACAGATACGCAGTATTTT
TRBJ1-3 | TRBV29-1 | NA | TRBD1 | CSVVWQGEGGNTIYF | TGCAGCGTTGTTTGGCAGGGGGAAGGTGGAAACACCATATATTTT
TRBJ2-6 | TRBV18 | NA | TRBD1 | CASSPLQGSSGANVLTF | TGTGCCAGCTCACCTCTACAGGGGAGCTCTGGGGCCAACGTCCTGACTTTC
TRBJ1-1 | TRBV6-5 | NA | NA | CASRGQLMNTEAFF | TGTGCCAGCAGAGGACAGCTTATGAACACTGAAGCTTTCTTT
TRBJ2-7 | TRBV18 | NA | TRBD2 | CASSPLGLDEQYF | TGTGCCAGCTCACCGCTGGGACTAGACGAGCAGTACTTC
TRBJ2-7 | TRBV14 | NA | TRBD2 | CASSQGLAGRNEQYF | TGTGCCAGCAGCCAGGGACTAGCGGGGAGGAACGAGCAGTACTTC
TRBJ1-2 | TRBV6-4 | NA | NA | CASSPHLRFNYGYTF | TGTGCCAGCAGCCCACACCTCCGCTTTAACTATGGCTACACCTTC
TRBJ2-5 | TRBV5-6 | NA | NA | CASSLDPAGLEFMETQYF | TGTGCCAGCAGCTTGGATCCGGCAGGTCTGGAATTCATGGAGACCCAGTACTTC
TRBJ2-1 | TRBV28 | NA | TRBD2 | CASSTRGGQTYNEQFF | TGTGCCAGCAGTACGCGGGGGGGCCAAACCTACAATGAGCAGTTCTTC